This T cell receptor (beta chain) was sequenced in a study of OX40 agonist ivuxolimab in advanced cancers. Study in general: The patients received agonistic anti-OX40 (CD134) antibody ivuxolimab. Dose-escalation patients' cancers were hepatocellular carcinoma, melanoma, renal cell or head and neck cancer. Of the participants, about 40% had some prior anti-PD-1, anti-PD-L1 or anti-CTLA-4 therapy, which was allowed. General study findings and limits: Antigen targets of the expanded peripheral T cells went undetermined.

Clones were read by immunoSEQ multiplex PCR, and TCRdb kept only the in-frame ones, dropping some. The repertoire holds 75,000 to 95,000 clones, with around 90% as singletons. Comments on this clone: The antigen is unknown.

Germline V lookup: CDR1 SGHRS, CDR2 YFSETQ. The CDR3 has 15 amino acids. V lost 2 bases, J lost 4 bases, and 7 bases stayed unmatched. This clonotype originated in an adult with an advanced solid tumor such as melanoma, head and neck, liver or kidney cancer. The material was CD4+ or CD8+ T cells sorted from blood, obtained in a trial of the OX40 agonist ivuxolimab. The V and J genes are TRBV5-1 and TRBJ2-5; 8 positions match TRBD2. The CDR3 DNA follows: TGCGCCAGCAGCTTAAGAGCGGGAGCTGGAGAGACCCAGTACTTC. As protein: CASSLRAGAGETQYF.